This T cell receptor beta chain was retrieved from a study of cytomegalovirus exposure and HLA in healthy donors (dated by TCRdb to about 2017). Concerning the study at large: According to a later analysis, the 120 or so validation repertoires were produced on the same platform as the 700 or so repertoires of the first cohort. The study combined high-throughput TCR immunosequencing, statistical association of individual TCRs with disease status, and machine learning to predict cytomegalovirus infection status. The study aimed to test whether signatures of past pathogen exposure could be identified by cataloging public T cell receptors. A separate validation cohort of more than 100 different subjects was used in addition to the 666-subject first cohort. Findings and caveats that apply to the study as a whole: All 120 or so repertoires were used to score co-occurrence in the validation cohort in a later analysis, because that analysis had no HLA typing for the cohort. In vitro tests confirmed that a few of the cytomegalovirus-associated TCR beta chains recognize cytomegalovirus antigens. It was suggested by the authors that the approach could potentially be generalized to other disease states and immunological phenotypes. The classifier was reported to diagnose cytomegalovirus status with high specificity and sensitivity in both the original cohort and the validation cohort. Of the cluster scores, 94% were above 0 in a later analysis, which found that TCRs clustered in the first cohort also tended to co-occur in the approximately 110 validation repertoires. The study listed 150 to 200 TCR beta chains as associated with cytomegalovirus. While some public TCRs were present in many individuals, most TCR sequences turned up only very rarely across donors.

On this clone: It lacks a known antigen. No per-base quality is available; no much larger clone lies one base away.

Looking up the germline V gene (reference sequence) yields CDR1 LNHDA and CDR2 SQIVND. The cysteine opens and the phenylalanine closes a CDR3 of 14 amino acids. Only the CDR3 DNA stays, 42 bases, in frame from base 1. V has 6 bases trimmed and J has 6 bases trimmed; junction bases matching no gene number 8. The donors were included in the validation cohort of roughly 120 subjects, a group kept apart from the approximately 700-subject first cohort. Receptor libraries were prepared by the immunoSEQ multiplex PCR assay. Per the source publication's procedure: A statistical classification framework was developed to diagnose cytomegalovirus status using the catalog of TCR beta chain sequences. This immuneACCESS table, as held by TCRdb, lists in-frame sequences with V and J called but not all clones. Of the missing ones, under half trace to an unresolved V gene in checked studies; the others have no known cause. D and trimming come from the DNA, and the V and J calls and clone size come from that table. In this sample the table shows some 150,000 clones, approximately 90% of which occur a single time. Of the sample, approximately 3.1% falls within the top ten clones.

Here the chain combines TRBV19 and TRBJ1-2, and TRBD1 matches 9 of the central bases. Source material: PBMCs. The receptor comes from a man aged 18-30 years in good health and CMV-seronegative. In nucleotides, the sequence is TGTGCCAGTAGGACCCGGGACAGGGCCCATGGCTACACCTTC. Its protein reads: CASRTRDRAHGYTF.